These 5 T cell receptor beta chains originate from one sample sequenced in a study of lymphopenia after photon versus proton radiotherapy (dated by TCRdb to about 2019). To prepare the library, the immunoSEQ multiplex PCR assay was applied. TCRdb retrieved this table from immuneACCESS and kept in-frame rearrangements only. Not all clones are present; in checked studies, unresolved V genes account for under half, and no reason is known for the remainder. The sample records approximately 7,200 clones, around 94% of which are singletons. The top ten constitute 1.5% to 2% of the sample. This specimen was peripheral blood, taken from a patient treated with photon-based radiotherapy. These receptor sequences come from a woman between 50 and 59 years old with cholangiocarcinoma.

The chain couples TRBV27 to TRBJ1-5; 8 bases agree with TRBD1. Germline lookup yields CDR1 MNHEY and CDR2 SMNVEV (reference sequence). With V trimmed by 6 bases and J by 2 bases, 6 bases remained unmatched. The CDR3 has 15 residues. CDR3 DNA: TGTGCCAGCAGCCTGGACAGGGCGCGCAATCAGCCCCAGCATTTT. Protein: CASSLDRARNQPQHF.

The chain employs TRBV11-2 and TRBJ1-6, with D unresolved. CDR3 size: 13 residues. The V end lost 2 bases, the J end lost 15 bases, and 14 bases lay between the germline ends. The germline gives CDR1 SGHAT, CDR2 FQNNGV. CDR3 nucleotides: TGTGCCAGCAGCTTAAGTATCGGTAGTAACCTCCACTTT. Residues: CASSLSIGSNLHF.

The chain employs TRBV30 and TRBJ1-2; D ambiguous. Deletions cut 5 bases from V and 6 bases from J, with 10 bases between. The length of the CDR3 is 11 residues. Germline lookup yields CDR1 GTSNPN and CDR2 SVGIG (reference sequence). This chain's CDR3 is CAWVTGHGYTF. DNA for the CDR3: TGTGCCTGGGTCACCGGACATGGCTACACCTTC.

This chain connects TRBV15 to TRBJ2-7; D is possibly TRBD1 or TRBD2 (5 bases each). The CDR3 is made up of 13 amino acids. From germline, CDR1 is LNHNV and CDR2 YYDKDF (reference sequence). Between the trimmed V and J ends, which lost 4 bases and 3 bases, there was a span of 10 bases. The CDR3 region has the DNA TGTGCCACCAGCAAGGGACCCTTCTACGAGCAGTACTTC. Its translation is CATSKGPFYEQYF.

The V gene is TRBV30, the J gene TRBJ1-4; TRBD1 might be the D (5 bases). Germline CDR1 and CDR2: GTSNPN and SVGIG (reference sequence). The germline V and J ends were trimmed by 4 bases and 6 bases, with 30 bases remaining between them. This CDR3 has 19 amino acids. The CDR3 DNA reads as TGTGCCTGGACCCCGAGTTGGCGGGACGTCGGTAGAAGGGATGAAAAACTGTTTTTT. Protein sequence: CAWTPSWRDVGRRDEKLFF. Variable domain in full (rest from reference TRBV30 and TRBJ1-4): SQTIHQWPATLVQPVGSPLSLECTVEGTSNPNLYWYRQAAGRGLQLLFYSVGIGQISSEVPQNLSASRPQDRQFILSSKKLLLSDSGFYLCAWTPSWRDVGRRDEKLFFGSGTQLSVL.